The 19 T cell receptor beta chains below were found in one sample sequenced in a study of T cells in Graves' hyperthyroidism and ophthalmopathy. The TCR beta CDR3 regions underwent amplification using RNA transcripts as the source. HTBI primers drove first-round RT-PCR of the TCR CDR3. TCRdb fed the multiplex PCR reads into MiXCR, producing one record per CDR3 protein. This table has some 530,000 distinct CDR3 sequences, 22% appearing once. Sequencing was performed on blood. The receptors originated from a woman in her 70s with Graves' ophthalmopathy.

This chain links TRBV30 with TRBJ2-3, with TRBD2 matching over 13 bases. The germline CDR1 and CDR2 sequences are GTSNPN and SVGIG (reference sequence). Losses at the gene ends were 2 bases for V and 3 bases for J; bases not matched to a gene: 2. The CDR3 length is 15 residues. The CDR3 nucleotides are TGTGCCTGGAGTTTGGGACTAGCGGGAACAGATACGCAGTATTTT. Protein: CAWSLGLAGTDTQYF.

The chain recombines TRBV19 with TRBJ2-7; 10 bases agree with TRBD1. The CDR3 covers 13 residues. Germline lookup yields CDR1 LNHDA and CDR2 SQIVND (reference sequence). Losses at the gene ends were 7 bases for V and 4 bases for J; bases not matched to a gene: 4. CDR3 in DNA: TGTGCCAGTAAGGACAGGGGGGGTTACGAGCAGTACTTC. This encodes CASKDRGGYEQYF. Variable domain in full (rest from reference TRBV19 and TRBJ2-7): DGGITQSPKYLFRKEGQNVTLSCEQNLNHDAMYWYRQDPGQGLRLIYYSQIVNDFQKGDIAEGYSVSREKKESFPLTVTSAQKNPTAFYLCASKDRGGYEQYFGPGTRLTVT.

This clonotype was seen more than once but under ten times. V gene TRBV6-4 combines with J gene TRBJ2-2, with D tentatively TRBD2 (5 bases). The germline CDR1 and CDR2 sequences are MRHNA and SNTAGT. The CDR3 contains 13 residues. Between the trimmed V and J ends, which lost 3 bases and 7 bases, there was a span of 9 bases. The CDR3 loop reads CASSEEEDGELFF. The CDR3 DNA is TGTGCCAGCAGTGAAGAGGAGGACGGGGAGCTGTTTTTT.

This clonotype was observed a few times. The V and J genes are TRBV20-1 and TRBJ2-7; 9 nucleotides match TRBD1. The CDR3 is made up of 12 amino acids. In germline, CDR1 is DFQATT, CDR2 SNEGSKA (reference sequence). With 7 bases clipped from V and 4 bases from J, the junction kept 5 bases outside the gene matches. CDR3 DNA sequence: TGCAGTGGTACCGGGACAGGGTACGAGCAGTACTTC. Amino acids: CSGTGTGYEQYF.

This clonotype was found many times. The chain links TRBV25-1 to TRBJ1-1, with D tentatively TRBD1 (5 bases). Germline lookup yields CDR1 MGHDK and CDR2 SYGVNS. There are 14 residues in the CDR3. Trimming stripped 1 base from V and 2 bases from J, with 8 bases between. Written as DNA, the CDR3 is TGTGCCAGCAGTGAATGGGGCAGCAACACTGAAGCTTTCTTT. The encoded protein is CASSEWGSNTEAFF. The full variable domain, with the rest looked up from reference TRBV25-1 and TRBJ1-1, is EADIYQTPRYLVIGTGKKITLECSQTMGHDKMYWYQQDPGMELHLIHYSYGVNSTEKGDLSSESTVSRIRTEHFPLTLESARPSHTSQYLCASSEWGSNTEAFFGQGTRLTVV.

V is TRBV19 and J is TRBJ2-2, with a possible D match to TRBD2 (6 bases). The V gene's germline CDR1 is LNHDA and CDR2 SQIVND (reference sequence). This CDR3 is built from 14 residues. Trimming stripped 4 bases from V and 6 bases from J, with 12 bases between. This CDR3 reads CASSSRTTSGELFF. DNA of the CDR3: TGTGCCAGTAGTAGTCGGACTACCTCCGGGGAGCTGTTTTTT. Using reference TRBV19 and TRBJ2-2 for the parts outside the CDR3, the full variable domain is DGGITQSPKYLFRKEGQNVTLSCEQNLNHDAMYWYRQDPGQGLRLIYYSQIVNDFQKGDIAEGYSVSREKKESFPLTVTSAQKNPTAFYLCASSSRTTSGELFFGEGSRLTVL.

The chain couples TRBV6-2 or TRBV6-3 to TRBJ1-6, with no clear D. The CDR3 has 15 residues. The germline V and J ends were trimmed by 0 bases and 6 bases, with 9 bases remaining between them. Germline lookup yields CDR1 MNHEY and CDR2 SVGEGT. The CDR3 loop reads CASSYSRTANSPLHF. DNA for the CDR3: TGTGCCAGCAGTTACTCAAGGACGGCTAATTCACCCCTCCACTTT.

V gene TRBV3-1 combines with J gene TRBJ1-5; a possible D gene is TRBD1 (5 bases). Between the trimmed V and J ends, which lost 4 bases and 0 bases, there was a span of 10 bases. This CDR3 contains 15 residues. The germline CDR1 and CDR2 sequences are LGHDT and YNNKEL (reference sequence). The CDR3, as DNA: TGTGCCAGCAGCCCCGGGGCGGCTAGCAATCAGCCCCAGCATTTT. Encoded protein: CASSPGAASNQPQHF.

The J gene is TRBJ2-1, the V gene TRBV4-1, with D perhaps TRBD1 (5 bases). The CDR3 covers 15 residues. Germline assignment: CDR1 MGHRA and CDR2 YSYEKL. Trimming removed 5 bases at V and 2 bases at J, with 13 bases between. The CDR3 sequence is CASSSSTAAYNEQFF. The CDR3 nucleotides read TGCGCCAGCAGCTCGTCGACAGCCGCCTACAATGAGCAGTTCTTC.

The chain couples TRBV9 to TRBJ2-1; 10 positions agree with TRBD2. Germline V gives CDR1 SGDLS, CDR2 YYNGEE. The junction had 9 bases not matched to a gene; V was cut back by 0 bases and J by 6 bases. CDR3 size: 17 residues. The CDR3 region is CASSVVASGSHTNEQFF. In DNA, the CDR3 is TGTGCCAGCAGCGTAGTGGCTAGCGGGAGTCATACCAATGAGCAGTTCTTC. Using reference TRBV9 and TRBJ2-1 for the parts outside the CDR3, the full variable domain is DSGVTQTPKHLITATGQRVTLRCSPRSGDLSVYWYQQSLDQGLQFLIQYYNGEERAKGNILERFSAQQFPDLHSELNLSSLELGDSALYFCASSVVASGSHTNEQFFGPGTRLTVL.

The chain combines TRBV6-4 with TRBJ2-3; D may be TRBD2 (5 bases). There are 13 residues in the CDR3. Germline CDR1 MRHNA, CDR2 SNTAGT. V was cut by 5 bases and J by 2 bases, with 8 bases left in between. For the CDR3, the DNA is TGTGCCAGCAGTCGGGAAATCACAGATACGCAGTATTTT. Translating it yields CASSREITDTQYF.

This clonotype was found many times. The genes are TRBV2 and TRBJ1-6; TRBD1 might be the D (5 bases). The V gene's germline CDR1 is SNHLY and CDR2 FYNNEI. Trimming removed 6 bases from V and 9 bases from J, with 12 bases in between. The CDR3 spans 13 residues. The CDR3 coding sequence is TGTGCCAGCAGAGATAGACAGTTTTCACCCCTCCACTTT. This gives the protein CASRDRQFSPLHF.

This chain links TRBV9 with TRBJ2-7; TRBD2 agrees at 7 bases. The CDR3 is 15 residues long. Per germline, CDR1 SGDLS and CDR2 YYNGEE. V dropped 0 bases and J dropped 2; count of bases not matched to a gene: 5. This CDR3 is CASSVVPSGTYEQYF. The CDR3 DNA is TGTGCCAGCAGCGTAGTACCTAGCGGCACCTACGAGCAGTACTTC.

This clonotype was seen many times. The gene calls are TRBV12-3 or TRBV12-4 and TRBJ1-5; D is possibly TRBD1 (5 bases). This CDR3 comprises 15 residues. V shed 3 bases and J shed 10 bases, with 19 bases lying between them. The CDR3 DNA is TGTGCCAGCAGTTTGTCCGGGACCACCGTCGTTCCCCAGCATTTT. This codes for CASSLSGTTVVPQHF.

In its sample, this clonotype was seen many times. The V and J genes are TRBV12-3 or TRBV12-4 and TRBJ2-3; D gene ambiguous. This CDR3 is 15 amino acids long. With 5 bases removed from V and 2 bases from J, the gap between germline ends came to 14 bases. CDR3 in DNA: TGTGCCAGCAGTCCCCGAAGGGCGCTCACAGATACGCAGTATTTT. The encoded protein is CASSPRRALTDTQYF.

In this sample, this clonotype turned up many times. This sequence joins TRBV20-1 and TRBJ2-1, with D perhaps matching TRBD2 (6 bases). The CDR3 consists of 12 residues. Germline V gene sequence: CDR1 DFQATT, CDR2 SNEGSKA (reference sequence). Trimming left V 1 base short and J 7 bases short, with 8 bases between. The CDR3 DNA reads as TGCAGTGCTAGAGGACTAGTGAATGAGCAGTTCTTC. Translated, it gives CSARGLVNEQFF.

V gene TRBV7-2 combines with J gene TRBJ2-7; 10 bases are a match to TRBD2. CDR1 is SGHTA and CDR2 is FQGNSA in the germline V gene. Trimming took 1 base from V and 4 from J; bases not matched to a gene: 4. The CDR3 has 15 residues. The CDR3 loop reads CASSLVLAGEYEQYF. The CDR3 region has the DNA TGTGCCAGCAGCTTAGTGCTAGCGGGAGAATACGAGCAGTACTTC.

For this clonotype: A much larger clone lies one base from this, so it may be a read error. The chain employs TRBV6-1 and TRBJ2-7, with D perhaps matching TRBD1 or TRBD2 (5 bases each). Deletions cut 6 bases from V and 3 bases from J, with 6 bases between. Germline V gene sequence: CDR1 MNHNS, CDR2 SASEGT. The CDR3 loop spans 11 amino acids. CDR3 sequence: CASRGVYEQYF. The CDR3 nucleotides are TGTGCCAGCAGGGGGGTCTACGAGCAGTACTTC.

The table lists this clonotype with many counts. The rearrangement links TRBV27 to TRBJ1-2, with D tentatively TRBD1 (6 bases). Germline assignment: CDR1 MNHEY and CDR2 SMNVEV (reference sequence). The CDR3 covers 13 residues. Trimming removed 2 bases at V and 6 bases at J, with 10 bases between. The CDR3 reads CASSLLGGDGYTF. Here the CDR3 DNA reads TGTGCCAGCAGTTTACTAGGGGGGGATGGCTACACCTTC.